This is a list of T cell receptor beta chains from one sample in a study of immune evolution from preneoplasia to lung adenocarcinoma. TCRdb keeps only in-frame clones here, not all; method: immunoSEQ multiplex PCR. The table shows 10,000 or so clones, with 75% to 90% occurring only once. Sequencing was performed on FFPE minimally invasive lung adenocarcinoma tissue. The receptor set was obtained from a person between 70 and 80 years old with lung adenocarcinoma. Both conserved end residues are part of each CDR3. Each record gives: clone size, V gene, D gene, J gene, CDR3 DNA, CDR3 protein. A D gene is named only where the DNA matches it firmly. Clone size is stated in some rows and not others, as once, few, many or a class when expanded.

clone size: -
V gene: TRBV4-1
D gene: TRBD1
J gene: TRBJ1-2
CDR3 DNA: TGCGCCAGCAGCGGACAGGGGTCTGGTGGCTACACCTTC
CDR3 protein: CASSGQGSGGYTF

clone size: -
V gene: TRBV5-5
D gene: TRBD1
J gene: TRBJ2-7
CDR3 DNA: TGTGCCAGCAGCCCCACCCTTTGGGACAGGACCTACGAGCAGTACTTC
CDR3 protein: CASSPTLWDRTYEQYF

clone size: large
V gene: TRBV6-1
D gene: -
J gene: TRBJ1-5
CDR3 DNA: TGTGCCAGCGTGCGTAGGGGGGAAAGCAATCAGCCCCAGCATTTT
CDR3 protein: CASVRRGESNQPQHF

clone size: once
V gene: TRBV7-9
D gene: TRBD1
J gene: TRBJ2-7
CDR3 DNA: TGTGCCAGCAGCTTAAGAACTCCGGGGGACAGGAACTCCTACGAGCAGTACTTC
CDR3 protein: CASSLRTPGDRNSYEQYF

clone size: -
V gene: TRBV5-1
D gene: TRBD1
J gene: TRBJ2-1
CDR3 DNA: TGCGCCAGCAGCTTGGGGGAACAGGGGTACTCCTACAATGAGCAGTTCTTC
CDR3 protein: CASSLGEQGYSYNEQFF

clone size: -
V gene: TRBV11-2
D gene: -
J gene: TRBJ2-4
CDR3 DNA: TGTGCCAGCAGTCTGGGCGGCATTCAGTACTTC
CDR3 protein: CASSLGGIQYF

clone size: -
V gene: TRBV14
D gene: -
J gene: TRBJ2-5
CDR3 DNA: TGTGCCAGCAGCCGGACCCTACAAGAGACCCAGTACTTC
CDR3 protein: CASSRTLQETQYF

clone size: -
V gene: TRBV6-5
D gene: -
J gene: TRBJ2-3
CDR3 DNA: TGTGCCAGCAGTTATGGGTTCAGCACAGATACGCAGTATTTT
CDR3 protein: CASSYGFSTDTQYF

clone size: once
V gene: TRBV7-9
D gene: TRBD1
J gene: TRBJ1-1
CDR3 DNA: TGTGCCAGCATCCCAGGGGGGCGCAAGGAAGCTTTCTTT
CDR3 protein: CASIPGGRKEAFF

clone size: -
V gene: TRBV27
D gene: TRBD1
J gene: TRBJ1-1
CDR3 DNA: TGTGCCAGCAGTTTAATTTCCCCCGGACAGGGTCGGTACACTGAAGCTTTCTTT
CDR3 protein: CASSLISPGQGRYTEAFF

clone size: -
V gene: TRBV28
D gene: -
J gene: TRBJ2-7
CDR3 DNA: TGTGCCAGCAGTTTATCCGGGGGGCTTGGCGAGCAGTACTTC
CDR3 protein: CASSLSGGLGEQYF

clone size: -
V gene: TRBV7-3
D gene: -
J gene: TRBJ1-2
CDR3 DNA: TGTGCCAGCAGCCCTCACCCCGGGACAATCGATGGCTACACCTTC
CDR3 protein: CASSPHPGTIDGYTF

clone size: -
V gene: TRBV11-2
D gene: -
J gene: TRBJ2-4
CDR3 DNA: TGTGCCAGCAGCTTACAACTAGGGACAACTGGGAACATTCAGTACTTC
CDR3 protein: CASSLQLGTTGNIQYF

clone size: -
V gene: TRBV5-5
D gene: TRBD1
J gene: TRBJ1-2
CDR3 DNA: TGTGCCAGCAGCCCGACAGGGTTGGTGGCTGGCTACACCTTC
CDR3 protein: CASSPTGLVAGYTF

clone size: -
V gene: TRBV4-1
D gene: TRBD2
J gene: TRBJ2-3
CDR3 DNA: TGCGCCAGCAGCCCCCTGGGACTAGCGGATACGCAGTATTTT
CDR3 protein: CASSPLGLADTQYF

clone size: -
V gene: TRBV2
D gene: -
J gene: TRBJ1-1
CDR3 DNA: TGTGCCAGCAGTCCCAGGGGGAACACTGAAGCTTTCTTT
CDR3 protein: CASSPRGNTEAFF

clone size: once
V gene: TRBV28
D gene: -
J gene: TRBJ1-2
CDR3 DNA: TGTGCCAGCAGCCAAGCGACAGATAACTATGGCTACACCTTC
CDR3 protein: CASSQATDNYGYTF

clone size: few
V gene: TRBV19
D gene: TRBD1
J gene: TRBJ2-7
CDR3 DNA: TGTGCCAGTAGACAGGGGGTTGGATACTACGAGCAGTACTTC
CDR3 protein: CASRQGVGYYEQYF

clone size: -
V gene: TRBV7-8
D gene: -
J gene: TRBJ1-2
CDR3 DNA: TGTGCCAGCAGCTTAGTACTGGAAAGTGGCTACACCTTC
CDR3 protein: CASSLVLESGYTF

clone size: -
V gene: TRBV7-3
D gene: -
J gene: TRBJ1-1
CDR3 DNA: TGTGCCAGCAGCTTAACCAAAGACACTGAAGCTTTCTTT
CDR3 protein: CASSLTKDTEAFF

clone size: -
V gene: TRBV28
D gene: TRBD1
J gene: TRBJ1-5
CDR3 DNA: TGTGCCAGCAGTGGTCCCAACAGGGGTGCCCAGCCCCAGCATTTT
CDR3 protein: CASSGPNRGAQPQHF

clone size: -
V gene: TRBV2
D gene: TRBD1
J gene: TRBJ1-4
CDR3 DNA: TGTGCCAGCAGGGCCCGACAGGGCCTTAATGAAAAACTGTTTTTT
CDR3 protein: CASRARQGLNEKLFF

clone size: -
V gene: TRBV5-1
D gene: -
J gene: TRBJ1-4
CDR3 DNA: TGCGCCAGCAGCTCCTCAGGGTTCAATGAAAAACTGTTTTTT
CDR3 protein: CASSSSGFNEKLFF

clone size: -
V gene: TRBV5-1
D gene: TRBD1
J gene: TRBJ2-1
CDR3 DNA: TGCGCCAGCAGCCCGAGCGAAAAAAGGACAGGGTTGTACAATGAGCAGTTCTTC
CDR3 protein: CASSPSEKRTGLYNEQFF

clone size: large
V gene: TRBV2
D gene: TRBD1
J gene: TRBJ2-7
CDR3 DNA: TGTGCCAGCAGGACGGACAGGGGTCTCTCCTACGAGCAGTACTTC
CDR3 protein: CASRTDRGLSYEQYF

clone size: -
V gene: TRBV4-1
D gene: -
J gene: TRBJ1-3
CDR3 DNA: TGCGCCAGCAGCCAAGGAGGACAGCTCTCTGGAAACACCATATATTTT
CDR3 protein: CASSQGGQLSGNTIYF

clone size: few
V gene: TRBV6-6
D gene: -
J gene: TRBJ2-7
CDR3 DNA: TGTGCCAGCAGCCCCTCGGCCGAGCAGTACTTC
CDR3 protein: CASSPSAEQYF

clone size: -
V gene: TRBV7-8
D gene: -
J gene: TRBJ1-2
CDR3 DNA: TGTGCCAGCAGCTTAGACCGGGGGGCGGGCTATGGCTACACCTTC
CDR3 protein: CASSLDRGAGYGYTF

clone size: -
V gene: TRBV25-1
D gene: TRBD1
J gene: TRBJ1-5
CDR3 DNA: TGTGCCAGCAGTGAGAAGCGGGGACAGGGCCGGCGGGGTCAGCCCCAGCATTTT
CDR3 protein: CASSEKRGQGRRGQPQHF

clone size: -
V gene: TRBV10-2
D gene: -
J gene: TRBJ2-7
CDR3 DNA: TGCGCCAGCAGTGAGTCGGCCGGACAAAGCTACGAGCAGTACTTC
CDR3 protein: CASSESAGQSYEQYF

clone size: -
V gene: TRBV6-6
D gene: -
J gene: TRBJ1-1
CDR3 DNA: TGTGCCAGCACCAAGGGGACAACTGAAGCTTTCTTT
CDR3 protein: CASTKGTTEAFF

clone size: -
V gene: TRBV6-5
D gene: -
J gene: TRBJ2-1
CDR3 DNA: TGTGCCAGCAGTTACCAGATAGGGAAGGATGAGCAGTTCTTC
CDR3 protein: CASSYQIGKDEQFF

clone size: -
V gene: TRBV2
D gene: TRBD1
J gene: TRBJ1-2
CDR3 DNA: TGTGCCAGCAGGGAGGGGTCACAGGGGGCGATGGGCTACACCTTC
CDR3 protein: CASREGSQGAMGYTF

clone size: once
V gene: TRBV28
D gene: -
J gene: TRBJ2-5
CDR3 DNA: TGTGCCAGCAGCTCCAGGGTTGAGTTTCAAGAGACCCAGTACTTC
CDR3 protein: CASSSRVEFQETQYF

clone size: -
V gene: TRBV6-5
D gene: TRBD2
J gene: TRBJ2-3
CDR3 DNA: TGTGCCAGCAGTTATCGGGGGGGCAGAGATACGCAGTATTTT
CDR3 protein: CASSYRGGRDTQYF

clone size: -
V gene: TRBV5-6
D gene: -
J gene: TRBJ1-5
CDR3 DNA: TGTGCCAGCAGCCCGGGGCGCCGTCAGCCCCAGCATTTT
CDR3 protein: CASSPGRRQPQHF

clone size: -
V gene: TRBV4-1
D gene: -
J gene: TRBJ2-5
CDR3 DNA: TGCGCCAGCAGCCAAGGCGGGACATACGAGACCCAGTACTTC
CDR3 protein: CASSQGGTYETQYF

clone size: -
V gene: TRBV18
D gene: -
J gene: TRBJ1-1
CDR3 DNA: TGTGCCAGCTCACCTTCCTGGCACCCGAACACTGAAGCTTTCTTT
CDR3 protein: CASSPSWHPNTEAFF

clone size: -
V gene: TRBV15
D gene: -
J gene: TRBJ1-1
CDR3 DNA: TGTGCCACCAGCAGAGATTTGAACAGGGTATTGTTCTTT
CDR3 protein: CATSRDLNRVLFF

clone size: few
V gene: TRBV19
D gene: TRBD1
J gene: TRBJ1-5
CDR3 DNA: TGTGCCAGTAGCCTCACGACAGGGAGCCAGCCCCAGCATTTT
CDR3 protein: CASSLTTGSQPQHF

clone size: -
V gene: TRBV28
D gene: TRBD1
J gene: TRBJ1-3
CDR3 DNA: TGTGCCAGCAGTTTACCGGGACAGAGCTCTGGAAACACCATATATTTT
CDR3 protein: CASSLPGQSSGNTIYF

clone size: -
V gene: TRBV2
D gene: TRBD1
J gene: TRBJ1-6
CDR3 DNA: TGTGCCAGCAGGGCGACAGGGGATAGGTATTCACCCCTCCACTTT
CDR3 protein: CASRATGDRYSPLHF

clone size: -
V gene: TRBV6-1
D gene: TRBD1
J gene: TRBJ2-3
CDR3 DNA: TGTGCCAGCAGTCAGACAGGGTTAAACACAGATACGCAGTATTTT
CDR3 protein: CASSQTGLNTDTQYF

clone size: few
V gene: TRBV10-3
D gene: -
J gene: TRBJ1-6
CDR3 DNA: TGTGCCATCAGTGAGAAGGGATTGGATTCACCCCTCCACTTT
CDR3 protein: CAISEKGLDSPLHF

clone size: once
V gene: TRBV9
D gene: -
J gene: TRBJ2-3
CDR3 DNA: TGTGCCAGCAGCGTAGGAGGCACAGATACGCAGTATTTT
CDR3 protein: CASSVGGTDTQYF

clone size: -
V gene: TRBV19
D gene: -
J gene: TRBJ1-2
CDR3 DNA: TGTGCCAGTAGTATAGATCGGGCAGGGGTAGTCGGCTACACCTTC
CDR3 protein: CASSIDRAGVVGYTF

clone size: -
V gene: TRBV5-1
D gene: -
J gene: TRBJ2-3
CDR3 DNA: TGCGCCAGCAGCTTGAACGGAGATACGCAGTATTTT
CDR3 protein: CASSLNGDTQYF

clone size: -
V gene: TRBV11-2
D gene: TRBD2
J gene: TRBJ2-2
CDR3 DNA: TGTGCCAGCAGGGTAGCGGGGGAGCCCACCGGGGAGCTGTTTTTT
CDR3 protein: CASRVAGEPTGELFF

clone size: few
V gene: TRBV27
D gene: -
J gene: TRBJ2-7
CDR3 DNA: TGTGCCAGCAGTTCCGTGGCCGTGGGGGGCTCCTACGAGCAGTACTTC
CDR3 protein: CASSSVAVGGSYEQYF

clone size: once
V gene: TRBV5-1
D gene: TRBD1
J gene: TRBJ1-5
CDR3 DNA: TGCGCCAGCAGCTTGGGTACCGAGGGGGCAGGGCCCCAGCATTTT
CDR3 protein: CASSLGTEGAGPQHF

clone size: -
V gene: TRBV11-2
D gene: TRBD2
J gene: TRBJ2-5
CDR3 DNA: TGTGCCAGCAGCTCCCGGACTAGCGGGGGTGAGACCCAGTACTTC
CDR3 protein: CASSSRTSGGETQYF

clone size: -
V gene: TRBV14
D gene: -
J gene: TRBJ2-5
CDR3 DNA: TGTGCCAGCAATGCGGGCCACCAAGAGACCCAGTACTTC
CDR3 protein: CASNAGHQETQYF

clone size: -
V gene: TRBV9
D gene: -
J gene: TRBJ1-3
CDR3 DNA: TGTGCCAGCAGCGTAGACGGGGCTGGAAACACCATATATTTT
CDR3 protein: CASSVDGAGNTIYF

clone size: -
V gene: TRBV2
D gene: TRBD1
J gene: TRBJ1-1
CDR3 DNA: TGTGCCAGCAGTGAAGATCACCGGGACAGGGGGAGTTGGGCTGAAGCTTTCTTT
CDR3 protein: CASSEDHRDRGSWAEAFF

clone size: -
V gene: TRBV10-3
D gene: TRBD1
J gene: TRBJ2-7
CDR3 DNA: TGTGCCATCAGGGACAGGGGGACCCACGAGCAGTACTTC
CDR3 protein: CAIRDRGTHEQYF

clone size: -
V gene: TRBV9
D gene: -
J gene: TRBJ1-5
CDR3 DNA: TGTGCCAGCAACTACAGGGTGAACAATCAGCCCCAGCATTTT
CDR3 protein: CASNYRVNNQPQHF

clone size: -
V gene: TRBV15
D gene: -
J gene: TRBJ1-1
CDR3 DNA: TGTGCCACCAGCTATACAGGTAACACTGAAGCTTTCTTT
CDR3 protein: CATSYTGNTEAFF

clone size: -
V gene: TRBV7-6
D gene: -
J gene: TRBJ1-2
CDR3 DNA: TGTGCCAGCAGCAAAGGGGATTTCGACTATGGCTACACCTTC
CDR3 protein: CASSKGDFDYGYTF

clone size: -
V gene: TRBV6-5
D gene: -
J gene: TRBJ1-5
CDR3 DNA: TGTGCCAGCAGTTACGCCGGGGGCCAGCCCCAGCATTTT
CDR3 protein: CASSYAGGQPQHF